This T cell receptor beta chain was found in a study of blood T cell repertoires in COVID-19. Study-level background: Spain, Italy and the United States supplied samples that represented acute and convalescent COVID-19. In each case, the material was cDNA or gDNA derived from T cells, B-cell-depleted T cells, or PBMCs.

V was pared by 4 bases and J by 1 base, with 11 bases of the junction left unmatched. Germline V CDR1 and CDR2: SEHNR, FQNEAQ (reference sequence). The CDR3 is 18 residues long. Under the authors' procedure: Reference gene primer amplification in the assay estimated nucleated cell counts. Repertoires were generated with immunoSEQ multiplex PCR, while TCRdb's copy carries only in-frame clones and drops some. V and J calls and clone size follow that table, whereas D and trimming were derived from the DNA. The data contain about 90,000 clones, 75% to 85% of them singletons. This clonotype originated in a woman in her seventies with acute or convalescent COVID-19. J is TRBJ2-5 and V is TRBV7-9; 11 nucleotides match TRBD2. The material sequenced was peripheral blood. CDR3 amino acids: CASSSPLSSGGPQETQYF. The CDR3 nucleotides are TGTGCCAGCAGCTCGCCCCTTTCTAGCGGGGGGCCCCAAGAGACCCAGTACTTC. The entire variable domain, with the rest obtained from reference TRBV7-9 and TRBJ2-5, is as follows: DTGVSQNPRHKITKRGQNVTFRCDPISEHNRLYWYRQTLGQGPEFLTYFQNEAQLEKSRLLSDRFSAERPKGSFSTLEIQRTEQGDSAMYLCASSSPLSSGGPQETQYFGPGTRLLVL.